Presented here are 24 T cell receptor beta chains from one specimen sequenced in a study of cytotoxic CD8 clonotypes in ibrutinib-treated CLL. The table came from immunoSEQ multiplex PCR; TCRdb's copy has only in-frame clones and leaves some out. Of over 110,000 clones listed, 80% to 95% are singletons. The material was PBMCs, obtained after 12 months of ibrutinib treatment. The receptors originated from a human donor with chronic lymphocytic leukemia.

The V gene is TRBV18, the J gene TRBJ2-7; TRBD1 matches 9 bases. Germline V CDR1 and CDR2: KGHSH, LQKENI. This CDR3 contains 15 residues. V gave up 3 bases and J gave up 6 bases; unmatched junction bases: 9. The CDR3 coding sequence is TGTGCCAGCTCACCGTCCGGGACAGGGAGTTCCGAGCAGTACTTC. Protein product: CASSPSGTGSSEQYF.

The chain carries TRBV19 and TRBJ2-7; 7 positions match TRBD1. V was pared by 6 bases and J by 3 bases, with 5 bases of the junction left unmatched. CDR3 size: 13 residues. Germline V gene lookup returns CDR1 LNHDA and CDR2 SQIVND (reference sequence). CDR3 loop: CASRRTGGYEQYF. CDR3 coding DNA: TGTGCCAGTAGAAGGACAGGTGGCTACGAGCAGTACTTC.

The chain joins TRBV18 to TRBJ2-2; D remains unclear. The CDR3 sequence is 14 residues long. Trimming pared 2 bases from V and 5 bases from J, leaving 9 bases between. Germline V CDR1 and CDR2: KGHSH, LQKENI. The CDR3 region is CASSPLSQTGELFF. The CDR3 DNA is TGTGCCAGCTCACCATTAAGTCAGACCGGGGAGCTGTTTTTT. Full variable domain (outside the CDR3, taken from reference TRBV18 and TRBJ2-2): NAGVMQNPRHLVRRRGQEARLRCSPMKGHSHVYWYRQLPEEGLKFMVYLQKENIIDESGMPKERFSAEFPKEGPSILRIQQVVRGDSAAYFCASSPLSQTGELFFGEGSRLTVL.

The gene calls are TRBV11-3 and TRBJ2-7; 11 bases agree with TRBD1. The CDR3 spans 15 residues. Germline V gene lookup returns CDR1 SGHNT and CDR2 YENEEA. V lost 5 bases to trimming and J lost 6 bases; unmatched junction nucleotides: 9. The CDR3 nucleotides read TGTGCCAGCAGCGGCCTGCGGGACAGGGGGTCCGAGCAGTACTTC. As protein: CASSGLRDRGSEQYF. Together with reference TRBV11-3 and TRBJ2-7, the CDR3 gives the full variable domain: EAGVVQSPRYKIIEKKQPVAFWCNPISGHNTLYWYLQNLGQGPELLIRYENEEAVDDSQLPKDRFSAERLKGVDSTLKIQPAELGDSAVYLCASSGLRDRGSEQYFGPGTRLTVT.

This chain links TRBV28 with TRBJ1-2; no clear D. CDR1 and CDR2 (germline): MDHEN, SYDVKM. V was shortened by 10 bases and J by 0 bases, with 18 bases between the two germline ends. The CDR3 has 15 amino acids. CDR3 region: CATEFKAQTNYGYTF. In DNA, the CDR3 is TGTGCCACTGAATTTAAAGCACAAACTAACTATGGCTACACCTTC.

The chain uses TRBV2 and TRBJ1-2, with TRBD1 identical over 10 bases. Per the germline V gene, CDR1 is SNHLY and CDR2 is FYNNEI. The CDR3 runs 13 residues. J was trimmed by 4 bases and V by 9 bases; bases with no gene match: 5. The CDR3 reads CASQTGGAYGYTF. In DNA, the CDR3 is TGTGCCAGTCAGACAGGGGGCGCCTATGGCTACACCTTC.

This clone was detected only once. The chain carries TRBV18 and TRBJ2-5; 7 positions match TRBD1. The germline gives CDR1 KGHSH, CDR2 LQKENI. This CDR3 region has 13 residues. Trimming at V came to 10 bases and at J to 4 bases, leaving 9 bases not matched to a gene. The CDR3 protein is CATQKGARETQYF. The CDR3 DNA follows: TGTGCCACCCAAAAGGGGGCTCGAGAGACCCAGTACTTC.

V usage is TRBV5-4 and J usage is TRBJ2-2; 7 bases are shared with TRBD2. V lost 0 bases, J lost 4 bases, and 3 bases stayed unmatched. Germline V CDR1 and CDR2: SGHNT, YYREEE (reference sequence). This CDR3 region has 15 residues. The CDR3 region is CASSLVGGGTGELFF. CDR3 coding DNA: TGTGCCAGCAGCTTGGTAGGCGGGGGCACCGGGGAGCTGTTTTTT.

The chain employs TRBV12-5 and TRBJ2-3; D is perhaps TRBD1 (6 bases). Deletions cut 5 bases from V and 2 bases from J, with 8 bases between. This CDR3 comprises 13 residues. The germline V gene has CDR1 LGHNT and CDR2 FRNRAP. CDR3: CASGTGHTDTQYF. The CDR3 DNA reads TGTGCTAGTGGTACGGGACACACAGATACGCAGTATTTT.

The J gene is TRBJ2-5, the V gene TRBV4-1; D is perhaps TRBD2 (7 bases). V dropped 4 bases and J dropped 4 bases, with 16 bases sitting between them. The CDR3 is 15 amino acids. Germline-derived CDR1 and CDR2 are MGHRA and YSYEKL. CDR3 sequence (DNA): TGCGCCAGCAGCCGCGGGGAGGGAGGGGGAGAGACCCAGTACTTC. This sequence encodes CASSRGEGGGETQYF.

This clone was counted once. This sequence joins TRBV19 and TRBJ1-4; 8 positions agree with TRBD1. CDR3 length equals 15 residues. In germline, CDR1 is LNHDA, CDR2 SQIVND (reference sequence). V dropped 4 bases and J dropped 7; count of bases not matched to a gene: 8. CDR3 DNA sequence: TGTGCCAGTAGTACTCTGCAGGGGGCTGGTGAAAAACTGTTTTTT. Its protein product is CASSTLQGAGEKLFF.

The CDR3 here is CAIRGSLRARETQYF. CDR3 coding DNA: TGTGCCATTCGGGGTAGTTTGAGGGCCCGGGAAACGCAGTATTTT. The chain employs TRBV28 and TRBJ2-3, with D tentatively TRBD2 (5 bases). V dropped 10 bases and J dropped 9 bases, with 26 bases sitting between them. There are 15 residues in the CDR3. The germline V gene has CDR1 MDHEN and CDR2 SYDVKM.

The chain carries TRBV18 and TRBJ2-7; TRBD1 matches 7 bases. The V gene's germline CDR1 is KGHSH and CDR2 LQKENI. The trim removed 4 bases at V and 2 bases at J, leaving 11 bases unmatched. The length of the CDR3 is 16 residues. The CDR3 region is CASSRWTGRGTYEQYF. The CDR3 bases are TGTGCCAGCTCACGGTGGACAGGTCGGGGCACCTACGAGCAGTACTTC.

The DNA for the CDR3 is TGTGCCAGCGGTACTAGCGGGAGCGTCAATGAGCAGTTCTTC. Its translation: CASGTSGSVNEQFF. The V gene is TRBV2, the J gene TRBJ2-1, with 11 bases matching TRBD2. Looked up from germline, CDR1 is SNHLY and CDR2 is FYNNEI. The V gene end was trimmed by 8 bases and the J gene end by 6 bases; junction bases not matched to a gene: 6. The CDR3 covers 14 residues.

The chain links TRBV9 to TRBJ2-7, with 9 positions matching TRBD2. The CDR3 length is 14 residues. Germline-derived CDR1 and CDR2 are SGDLS and YYNGEE. With V trimmed by 3 bases and J by 5 bases, 6 bases remained unmatched. CDR3 nucleotide sequence: TGTGCCAGCAGCGCAGGACTAGCGAAGGACGAGCAGTACTTC. Protein: CASSAGLAKDEQYF.

The chain combines TRBV9 with TRBJ1-1; D is uncertain. Trimming took 0 bases from V and 1 from J, leaving 10 bases between them. Germline V gives CDR1 SGDLS, CDR2 YYNGEE. The CDR3 extends over 15 amino acids. CDR3 amino acids: CASSVGVWENTEAFF. The CDR3 nucleotides are TGTGCCAGCAGCGTAGGTGTCTGGGAGAACACTGAAGCTTTCTTT.

This chain joins TRBV6-6 and TRBJ2-3; perhaps D is TRBD1 or TRBD2 (6 bases each). Germline lookup yields CDR1 MNHNY and CDR2 SVGAGI (reference sequence). The germline V and J ends were trimmed by 6 bases and 5 bases, with 21 bases remaining between them. This CDR3 comprises 16 residues. CDR3 DNA sequence: TGTGCCAGCAGGGGGGCCTTTGGAGGGCCAGGAGATACGCAGTATTTT. It specifies CASRGAFGGPGDTQYF.

A note on this clone: At one end, the junction sequence differs from germline, possibly due to a read error. The gene calls are TRBV7-7 and TRBJ2-5; D call uncertain. The CDR3 has 13 amino acids. Germline-derived CDR1 and CDR2 are SSHAT and FNYEAQ (reference sequence). The CDR3 spells CASSRPGRETQYF. CDR3 in DNA: TGTGCTAGCAGCCGACCCGGGCGGGAGACCCAGTACTTC.

J is TRBJ1-4 and V is TRBV30; 7 bases are a match to TRBD1. CDR3 length: 16 amino acids. Germline lookup yields CDR1 GTSNPN and CDR2 SVGIG (reference sequence). J gave up 5 bases and V 2 bases, and 11 bases lay outside the gene matches. In DNA form, the CDR3 reads TGTGCCTGGAGTTCACTTGGACAGGCAAACAATGAAAAACTGTTTTTT. This sequence encodes CAWSSLGQANNEKLFF. Full variable domain (missing parts from reference TRBV30 and TRBJ1-4): SQTIHQWPATLVQPVGSPLSLECTVEGTSNPNLYWYRQAAGRGLQLLFYSVGIGQISSEVPQNLSASRPQDRQFILSSKKLLLSDSGFYLCAWSSLGQANNEKLFFGSGTQLSVL.

This clone has just one count. The chain combines TRBV18 with TRBJ2-5; TRBD1 aligns across 7 bases. Germline CDR1 KGHSH, CDR2 LQKENI. This CDR3 region has 15 residues. After removal of 5 bases from V and 3 bases from J, the junction contained 9 bases not matched to a gene. As DNA, the CDR3 is TGTGCCAGCTCATCGGACCGGGACAGCGAAGAGACCCAGTACTTC. This codes for CASSSDRDSEETQYF.

This chain joins TRBV7-9 and TRBJ2-4; D possibly corresponds to TRBD1 (5 bases). There are 15 residues in the CDR3. In germline, CDR1 is SEHNR, CDR2 FQNEAQ (reference sequence). V dropped 5 bases and J dropped 0 bases, with 11 bases sitting between them. CDR3 in amino acids: CASSIPGIAKNIQYF. The CDR3 DNA is TGTGCCAGCAGCATTCCAGGGATAGCCAAAAACATTCAGTACTTC.

This chain connects TRBV27 to TRBJ1-5; 12 nucleotides line up with TRBD1. The CDR3 spans 15 residues. V shed 11 bases and J 4 bases; nucleotides not matched to a gene: 9. The germline V gene encodes CDR1 MNHEY and CDR2 SMNVEV (reference sequence). This CDR3 is CAAGDRGLGNQPQHF. The CDR3 nucleotides are TGTGCCGCCGGGGACAGGGGGCTTGGAAATCAGCCCCAGCATTTT.

This rearrangement joins TRBV11-2 to TRBJ2-7, with D hard to call. The CDR3 has 14 amino acids. Per germline, CDR1 SGHAT and CDR2 FQNNGV. V shed 3 bases and J shed 1 base, with 10 bases lying between them. The CDR3 nucleotides are TGTGCCAGCAGCTTCCTTCGGGTTTCCTACGAGCAGTACTTC. This sequence encodes CASSFLRVSYEQYF.

This chain links TRBV5-8 with TRBJ1-5; a possible D gene is TRBD1 (5 bases). Trimming cost V 2 bases and J 5 bases, with 14 bases left between them. The CDR3 spans 15 residues. The V gene's germline CDR1 is SGHTS and CDR2 YDEGEE. CDR3 protein: CASSFGAPSYQPQHF. In DNA, the CDR3 is TGTGCCAGCAGCTTTGGGGCCCCATCCTATCAGCCCCAGCATTTT.